The source of this T cell receptor beta chain is a study of blood T cell repertoires in COVID-19 (dated by TCRdb to 2018 to 2021). For the study in its entirety: The collaborator samples originated in the United States, Italy and Spain and spanned the acute and convalescent phases of COVID-19. The repertoires were released in a freely available public database meant as a resource for research on the immune response to SARS-CoV-2. HLA class I and class II types, where available, came from metadata supplied by the sample provider rather than from assay-based typing. The samples were drawn from the first 160 participants of the ongoing ImmuneRACE study and from some 1,300 subjects provided by 6 global collaborators. The prospective study material was composed of cDNA or gDNA derived from T cells, B-cell-depleted T cells, or PBMCs. Sample metadata almost always included a de-identified subject ID, COVID-19 status, age in years and sex. The dataset comprised deeply sampled blood TCRbeta repertoires from subjects exposed to, actively infected with, or recovered from COVID-19. The study at large found these results: The amount of clinical and demographic metadata varied by source and participant and was provided uncurated.

Each collaborating institution followed its own protocols to collect whole blood in K2EDTA tubes. Collaborator samples were shipped for TCRbeta analysis as frozen whole blood, isolated PBMCs, or DNA extracted from either sample type. Note on this clone: The target of this receptor is not known. Within one base of it there is no much larger clone, and no base qualities were kept.

Spanning cysteine to phenylalanine, the CDR3 consists of 18 amino acids. Only the CDR3 DNA is retained, 54 bases long and in frame from the first base. V loses 4 bases, J loses 4 bases, and the germline ends lie 23 bases apart. The germline V gene supplies CDR1 KGHDR and CDR2 SFDVKD. TCRbeta CDR3 regions were amplified from genomic DNA using the immunoSEQ Assay, a bias-controlled multiplex PCR. As for how the authors treated the data: Nucleated cell counts per sample were estimated from amplification of reference gene primers within the assay. To quantify the absolute abundance of each unique TCRbeta CDR3 rearrangement, sequence reads were collapsed and filtered. For each sample, productive Simpson clonality was calculated as the square root of Simpson's diversity index over productive rearrangements. What TCRdb holds here is the immuneACCESS table cut down to in-frame rearrangements. Part of the clones is not present; checked against another copy, under half of the missing clones reflect an unresolved V gene, and the others are unexplained. The V and J calls and clone size come from that table; D and trimming were worked out from the DNA. The sample table shows about 36,000 clones, and roughly 87% are seen once. 20% of the sample comes from the top ten.

The source is a man aged 55 to 70 with acute or convalescent COVID-19. Recombination joined TRBV24-1 with TRBJ2-3; a tentative D call is TRBD1 (6 bases match). Material for sequencing was peripheral blood. The CDR3 protein is CATSESPGTRIVPDTQYF. The sequenced DNA: TGTGCCACCAGTGAAAGTCCCGGGACACGTATAGTCCCAGATACGCAGTATTTT.